This is a list of T cell receptor beta chains from one sample in a study of cytomegalovirus exposure and HLA in healthy donors. Sequencing was performed with immunoSEQ multiplex PCR; in TCRdb, only in-frame clones are kept and a portion is missing. The data show over 110,000 clones, with roughly 74% seen just once and about 2.5% held by the top ten. Specimen: PBMCs. These receptors were collected from a woman between 18 and 29 years old in good health and CMV-seropositive. The CDR3 runs from the conserved cysteine through the conserved F or W. The order of the fields is J gene, clone size, D gene, V gene, CDR3 protein, CDR3 DNA. A D gene is named only where the DNA matches it firmly. Some rows have no size entry. The others give once, few or many, or a class for an expanded clone.

>TRBJ2-3|NA|TRBD1|TRBV19
CASRTGTGYTDTQYF
TGTGCCAGTAGGACCGGGACAGGGTACACAGATACGCAGTATTTT
>TRBJ1-3|NA|NA|TRBV9
CASSVGGSSGNTIYF
TGTGCCAGCAGCGTGGGGGGAAGCTCTGGAAACACCATATATTTT
>TRBJ1-6|NA|NA|TRBV19
CASSIDSWKSPLHF
TGTGCCAGTAGTATCGACAGTTGGAAATCACCCCTCCACTTT
>TRBJ1-3|NA|TRBD1|TRBV15
CATSRATGAGNTIYF
TGTGCCACCAGCAGAGCAACAGGGGCTGGAAACACCATATATTTT
>TRBJ1-2|NA|NA|TRBV7-9
CASSLAGGRGYTF
TGTGCCAGCAGCTTAGCAGGAGGGAGGGGCTACACCTTC
>TRBJ1-3|NA|TRBD1|TRBV6-6
CATSTGVGNTIYF
TGTGCCACCAGCACAGGGGTAGGGAACACCATATATTTT
>TRBJ1-1|NA|NA|TRBV2
CASRGQGIGTEAFF
TGTGCCAGCAGAGGGCAGGGTATAGGGACTGAAGCTTTCTTT
>TRBJ2-5|few|NA|TRBV7-2
CASSLNRNQETQYF
TGTGCCAGCAGCTTAAACAGAAACCAAGAGACCCAGTACTTC
>TRBJ2-2|NA|TRBD2|TRBV23-1
CASSHSGGATGELFF
TGCGCCAGCAGTCATAGCGGGGGGGCCACCGGGGAGCTGTTTTTT
>TRBJ2-3|NA|NA|TRBV7-2
CASSLLAGSTDTQYF
TGTGCCAGCAGCTTACTGGCCGGGAGCACAGATACGCAGTATTTT
>TRBJ2-7|NA|NA|TRBV4-2
CASSQGTAESYEQYF
TGTGCCAGCAGCCAAGGGACAGCGGAATCCTACGAGCAGTACTTC
>TRBJ2-5|NA|TRBD1|TRBV29-1
CSAGDRDETQYF
TGCAGCGCCGGGGACAGGGACGAGACCCAGTACTTC
>TRBJ2-5|NA|TRBD2|TRBV19
CASSIATRAGGPGETQYF
TGTGCCAGTAGTATTGCCACAAGAGCGGGGGGGCCTGGAGAGACCCAGTACTTC
>TRBJ1-3|NA|NA|TRBV12-5
CASGLQGEAGNTIYF
TGTGCTAGTGGTTTACAGGGAGAGGCTGGAAACACCATATATTTT
>TRBJ2-5|NA|NA|TRBV18
CASSSGTLETQYF
TGTGCCAGCTCCTCCGGGACATTAGAGACCCAGTACTTC
>TRBJ2-2|NA|NA|TRBV7-6
CASSPAEGMDGELFF
TGTGCCAGCAGCCCCGCGGAGGGAATGGACGGGGAGCTGTTTTTT
>TRBJ1-2|once|NA|TRBV7-9
CASSPRSGFYGYTF
TGTGCCAGCAGCCCCCGCTCAGGCTTCTATGGCTACACCTTC